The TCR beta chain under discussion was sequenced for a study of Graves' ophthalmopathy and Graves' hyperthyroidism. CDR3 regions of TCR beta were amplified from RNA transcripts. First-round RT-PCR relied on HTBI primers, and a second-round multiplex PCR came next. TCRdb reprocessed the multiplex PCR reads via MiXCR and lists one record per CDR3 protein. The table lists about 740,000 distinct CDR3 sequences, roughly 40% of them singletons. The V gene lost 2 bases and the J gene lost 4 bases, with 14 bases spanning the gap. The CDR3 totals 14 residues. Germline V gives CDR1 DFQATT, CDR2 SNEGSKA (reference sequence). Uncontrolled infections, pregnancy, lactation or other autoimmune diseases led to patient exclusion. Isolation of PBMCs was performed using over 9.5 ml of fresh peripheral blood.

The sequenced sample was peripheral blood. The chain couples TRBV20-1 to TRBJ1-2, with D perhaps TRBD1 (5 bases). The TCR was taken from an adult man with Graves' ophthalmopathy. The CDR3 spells CSARPPNQGYGYTF. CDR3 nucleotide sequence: TGCAGTGCTAGACCCCCCAACCAGGGCTATGGCTACACCTTC.